Listed below are T cell receptor beta chains from one sample, sequenced in a study of blood T cell repertoires in COVID-19. TCRdb keeps only in-frame clones here, not all; method: immunoSEQ multiplex PCR. The profile shows 50,000 or so clones, 80% to 90% of them singletons. Sequenced: peripheral blood. These receptors all stem from an older woman with acute or convalescent COVID-19. The CDR3 runs from the conserved cysteine through the conserved F or W. The D gene is left open where the match is weak. Clone size appears in some rows only: once, few, many, or a class for an expanded clone.

d_gene	len	v_gene	abundance	j_gene	CDR3nt	CDR3aa
-	16	TRBV15	-	TRBJ2-1	TGTGCCACCAGCAAAGGGGGGGGGAGGGGGTACAATGAGCAGTTCTTC	CATSKGGGRGYNEQFF
TRBD1	16	TRBV18	-	TRBJ2-7	TGTGCCAGCTCACCACCTAAGGGACAGGGCTCCTACGAGCAGTACTTC	CASSPPKGQGSYEQYF
-	16	TRBV5-5	-	TRBJ1-4	TGTGCCAGCAGCTTGGGACCCAGGGCAACTAATGAAAAACTGTTTTTT	CASSLGPRATNEKLFF
-	15	TRBV2	-	TRBJ1-1	TGTGCCAGCAGTCCGGGGGAAATATCTCGCACTGAAGCTTTCTTT	CASSPGEISRTEAFF
-	11	TRBV28	-	TRBJ1-2	TGTGCCAGCAGTTCGGGGGTCGGCTACACCTTC	CASSSGVGYTF
TRBD2	11	TRBV9	-	TRBJ2-5	TGTGCCAGCGGACTAGCTGGGACCCAGTACTTC	CASGLAGTQYF
TRBD2	17	TRBV27	-	TRBJ2-3	TGTGCCAGCAGTTGGATTTACGGCGGGAGGGCCCAAGATACGCAGTATTTT	CASSWIYGGRAQDTQYF
TRBD2	17	TRBV10-3	-	TRBJ2-1	TGTGCCATCAGTGACCTGGCCGGGACTAGCGCCATGAATGAGCAGTTCTTC	CAISDLAGTSAMNEQFF
TRBD1	14	TRBV9	-	TRBJ1-3	TGTGCCAGCAGCGGGGGGGACAGCGGAAACACCATATATTTT	CASSGGDSGNTIYF
-	15	TRBV9	-	TRBJ1-3	TGTGCCAGCAGCGTGGCGACAGGCTCTGGAAACACCATATATTTT	CASSVATGSGNTIYF
TRBD1	12	TRBV30	-	TRBJ1-3	TGTGCCTGGAGTGGACAGGGTCTCACCATATATTTT	CAWSGQGLTIYF
-	14	TRBV6-5	-	TRBJ2-1	TGTGCCAGCAGTTATGGGACTGGACACAATGAGCAGTTCTTC	CASSYGTGHNEQFF
-	15	TRBV13	-	TRBJ1-4	TGTGCCAGCAGCTTAAGAGGGAAGATTGAGGAAAAACTGTTTTTT	CASSLRGKIEEKLFF
TRBD1	17	TRBV7-2	few	TRBJ1-5	TGTGCCAGCAGCCCCGGTACGGGACAGGGGGCGGGGCAGCCCCAGCATTTT	CASSPGTGQGAGQPQHF
-	13	TRBV7-9	once	TRBJ1-4	TGTGCCAGCAGCTTATCCGGTTCGCCAGGGTTTAGTTTT	CASSLSGSPGFSF
TRBD1	15	TRBV5-8	-	TRBJ1-3	TGTGCCAGCAGCCAGGGACAGTTCACTGGAAACACCATATATTTT	CASSQGQFTGNTIYF
-	15	TRBV7-6	-	TRBJ1-3	TGTGCCAGCAGCTTTGGGGAGGACTCTGGAAACACCATATATTTT	CASSFGEDSGNTIYF
-	14	TRBV28	-	TRBJ1-5	TGTGCCAGCAGTTTGGGGTATCGGGGTCAGCCCCAGCATTTT	CASSLGYRGQPQHF
-	14	TRBV5-6	-	TRBJ1-1	TGTGCCAGCAGCTTGAGGGAGGTGAACACTGAAGCTTTCTTT	CASSLREVNTEAFF
-	14	TRBV18	once	TRBJ1-1	TGTGCCAGCTCGAGGGACTGGATGAACACTGAAGCTTTCTTT	CASSRDWMNTEAFF
-	15	TRBV30	-	TRBJ1-5	TGTGCCTGGGATAAAGGAAGACAGCCCAATCAGCCCCAGCATTTT	CAWDKGRQPNQPQHF
-	14	TRBV5-1	-	TRBJ1-2	TGCGCCAGCAGCTTGGAGGTGACAAACTATGGCTACACCTTC	CASSLEVTNYGYTF
-	12	TRBV7-2	-	TRBJ1-2	TGTGCCAGCAGCAGAGAAAACTATGGCTACACCTTC	CASSRENYGYTF
-	13	TRBV19	few	TRBJ1-2	TGTGCCAGTAGTATCCAGGGGCACTATGGCTACACCTTC	CASSIQGHYGYTF
TRBD1	15	TRBV5-1	-	TRBJ1-5	TGCGCCAGCAGCCCCGGGACAGTTGGGAATCAGCCCCAGCATTTT	CASSPGTVGNQPQHF
-	16	TRBV18	-	TRBJ2-2	TGTGCCAGCTCACCAAGGGGCGCCGCGAACACCGGGGAGCTGTTTTTT	CASSPRGAANTGELFF
-	18	TRBV27	few	TRBJ1-1	TGTGCCAGCAAACTTCTGGGGTCCGGGGGGTTTAAGAACACTGAAGCTTTCTTT	CASKLLGSGGFKNTEAFF
TRBD2	15	TRBV7-3	-	TRBJ2-5	TGTGCCAGCAGCTTACTAGCGGGGCGGGGTGAGACCCAGTACTTC	CASSLLAGRGETQYF
TRBD2	15	TRBV7-2	-	TRBJ2-3	TGTGCCAGCAGCTTAGAGTTAGCGGGAGCAGATACGCAGTATTTT	CASSLELAGADTQYF
TRBD1	17	TRBV2	-	TRBJ2-2	TGTGCCAGCAGTCAACCGGTTGACAGGGTTGGGACCGGGGAGCTGTTTTTT	CASSQPVDRVGTGELFF
-	17	TRBV3-1/TRBV3-2	-	TRBJ1-6	TGTGCCAGCAGCCAAGAAGGCAGGGGTCGTAGTAATTCACCCCTCCACTTT	CASSQEGRGRSNSPLHF
TRBD2	15	TRBV5-1	few	TRBJ2-7	TGCGCCAGCAGCTTGCGGACTAGCGGGAGCGGTGAGCAGTACTTC	CASSLRTSGSGEQYF
-	16	TRBV19	-	TRBJ2-3	TGTGCCAGTAGTCGGTTAGCGGTGTCTAGCACAGATACGCAGTATTTT	CASSRLAVSSTDTQYF
-	12	TRBV19	-	TRBJ1-2	TGTGCCACCGAGGCAGGGAGGTATGGCTACACCTTC	CATEAGRYGYTF
-	12	TRBV10-3	-	TRBJ2-3	TGTGCCATCAGTGAACATTCGGATACGCAGTATTTT	CAISEHSDTQYF